These 6 T cell receptor beta chains were sequenced from one sample in a study of OX40 agonist ivuxolimab in advanced cancers. The protocol was immunoSEQ multiplex PCR, while the TCRdb copy is restricted to in-frame clones and leaves out a portion. The sample carries roughly 70,000 clones, about nine tenths recorded once. The sample consisted of CD4+ or CD8+ T cells sorted from blood, taken in a trial of the OX40 agonist ivuxolimab. The receptors were gathered from an adult with an advanced solid tumor such as melanoma, head and neck, liver or kidney cancer.

There are a few counts of this clone. The CDR3 DNA sequence: TGTGCCAGCAGCGATCGGGGGACGGGGAGCTCTGGAAACACCATATATTTT. Translated, it gives CASSDRGTGSSGNTIYF. The rearrangement joins TRBV7-8 to TRBJ1-3, with TRBD1 as a possible D gene (5 bases). Germline CDR1 is SGHVS and CDR2 is FQNEAQ. CDR3 size: 17 residues. The V end lost 5 bases, the J end lost 0 bases, and 17 bases lay between the germline ends.

The chain employs TRBV7-3 and TRBJ2-5; 12 bases are shared with TRBD2. Trimming cost V 2 bases and J 5 bases; bases outside gene matches: 3. The germline V gene encodes CDR1 SGHTA and CDR2 FQGTGA. This CDR3 region has 15 residues. DNA of the CDR3: TGTGCCAGCAGCTTAGGAGGGACTAGCGGGGAGACCCAGTACTTC. It specifies CASSLGGTSGETQYF.

This clone has a handful of counts. The genes are TRBV18 and TRBJ2-1, with 9 bases fitting TRBD1. This CDR3 has 15 amino acids. Germline loops: CDR1 KGHSH, CDR2 LQKENI. The J segment lost 1 base and the V segment lost 4 bases, leaving 2 bases of the junction unmatched. The CDR3 is CASSQGTGSYNEQFF. In DNA, the CDR3 is TGTGCCAGCTCACAAGGGACAGGGTCCTACAATGAGCAGTTCTTC.

The V gene is TRBV6-5, the J gene TRBJ1-1; D gene ambiguous. Deletions cut 8 bases from V and 0 bases from J, with 10 bases between. The germline gives CDR1 MNHEY, CDR2 SVGAGI. The CDR3 runs 13 residues. This CDR3 reads CASGRIMNTEAFF. As DNA, the CDR3 is TGTGCCAGCGGGCGGATCATGAACACTGAAGCTTTCTTT.

The chain combines TRBV6-5 with TRBJ1-1; D ambiguous. V lost 6 bases and J lost 1, with 6 bases in between. This CDR3 has 12 amino acids. The V gene's germline CDR1 is MNHEY and CDR2 SVGAGI. CDR3 sequence: CASREGNTEAFF. CDR3 DNA: TGTGCCAGCAGGGAGGGGAACACTGAAGCTTTCTTT.

V usage is TRBV27 and J usage is TRBJ2-7, with D perhaps TRBD1 (5 bases). CDR3 size: 15 residues. V lost 3 bases to trimming and J lost 1 base, with 13 bases between them. CDR1 MNHEY and CDR2 SMNVEV come from the germline V gene (reference sequence). CDR3 DNA sequence: TGTGCCAGCAGTTTTAGGGGAATCGGGTCCTACGAGCAGTACTTC. It specifies CASSFRGIGSYEQYF.